The 9 T cell receptor beta chains in this list originate from one sample, sequenced in a study of PD-1 blockade in classical Hodgkin lymphoma. Assay used: immunoSEQ multiplex PCR; TCRdb lists only in-frame clones, some missing. The sample contains roughly 34,000 clones, under 95% of which appear only once. Time point described: newly diagnosed, previously untreated cHL patient sample. Specimen: peripheral blood mononuclear cells (PBMCs). The receptors come from a human donor with classical Hodgkin lymphoma.

The chain is built from TRBV10-3 and TRBJ2-1; D unclear. Germline values: CDR1 ENHRY, CDR2 SYGVKD. V was cut by 0 bases and J by 6 bases, with 9 bases left in between. The CDR3 is 14 amino acids. For the CDR3, the DNA is TGTGCCATCAGTGAGTCGATTTCAGCCAATGAGCAGTTCTTC. As protein: CAISESISANEQFF.

This chain connects TRBV18 to TRBJ1-5, with 8 bases matching TRBD1. Trimming took 2 bases from V and 7 from J; bases not matched to a gene: 7. The CDR3 loop spans 15 amino acids. Germline assignment: CDR1 KGHSH and CDR2 LQKENI. The CDR3 DNA reads TGTGCCAGCTCACCAATAGGACAGGGTGACCAGCCCCAGCATTTT. Translation: CASSPIGQGDQPQHF. Based on the CDR3 plus reference TRBV18 and TRBJ1-5, the full variable domain is NAGVMQNPRHLVRRRGQEARLRCSPMKGHSHVYWYRQLPEEGLKFMVYLQKENIIDESGMPKERFSAEFPKEGPSILRIQQVVRGDSAAYFCASSPIGQGDQPQHFGDGTRLSIL.

This clone was seen only once. This CDR3 is CASSPQREVYNEQFF. The CDR3 DNA follows: TGCGCCAGCAGCCCCCAGCGGGAGGTCTACAATGAGCAGTTCTTC. The rearrangement uses TRBV5-1 and TRBJ2-1, with 9 bases that match TRBD2. Germline CDR1 SGHRS, CDR2 YFSETQ. The CDR3 length is 15 residues. Trimming removed 4 bases from V and 3 bases from J; junction bases left unmatched: 5. Together with reference TRBV5-1 and TRBJ2-1, the CDR3 gives the full variable domain: KAGVTQTPRYLIKTRGQQVTLSCSPISGHRSVSWYQQTPGQGLQFLFEYFSETQRNKGNFPGRFSGRQFSNSRSEMNVSTLELGDSALYLCASSPQREVYNEQFFGPGTRLTVL.

J is TRBJ2-3 and V is TRBV7-9; D is ambiguous. Germline V gene lookup returns CDR1 SEHNR and CDR2 FQNEAQ (reference sequence). The CDR3 has 13 amino acids. Between the trimmed V and J ends, which lost 1 base and 2 bases, there was a span of 4 bases. CDR3 DNA: TGTGCCAGCAGCTTAGATTTCACAGATACGCAGTATTTT. The encoded protein is CASSLDFTDTQYF.

The V gene is TRBV5-1, the J gene TRBJ1-3; 7 bases line up with TRBD1. Germline assignment: CDR1 SGHRS and CDR2 YFSETQ. CDR3 length: 15 residues. Trimming removed 0 bases from V and 2 bases from J; junction bases left unmatched: 2. CDR3 sequence (DNA): TGCGCCAGCAGCTTGGATCAGGGGGCTGGAAACACCATATATTTT. It codes for CASSLDQGAGNTIYF.

This clone was recorded only once. V gene TRBV6-1 combines with J gene TRBJ2-3; D is possibly TRBD2 (5 bases). There are 13 residues in the CDR3. Trimming removed 8 bases from V and 0 bases from J, with 9 bases in between. Per germline, CDR1 MNHNS and CDR2 SASEGT. In nucleotides, the CDR3 is TGTGCCAGCTCCGGGGTAAGCACAGATACGCAGTATTTT. Amino acids: CASSGVSTDTQYF.

This clone came up once. The chain employs TRBV11-2 and TRBJ2-3, with TRBD2 matching over 10 bases. The CDR3 sequence is 15 residues long. Germline CDR1 SGHAT, CDR2 FQNNGV. After removal of 6 bases from V and 2 bases from J, the junction contained 5 bases not matched to a gene. The CDR3 spells CASSPSGSSTDTQYF. The DNA for the CDR3 is TGTGCCAGCAGTCCTAGCGGGAGCTCCACAGATACGCAGTATTTT.

The J gene is TRBJ2-7, the V gene TRBV18; D gene unclear. Trimming removed 3 bases from V and 6 bases from J, with 9 bases in between. CDR3 length equals 12 residues. Germline V CDR1 and CDR2: KGHSH, LQKENI. The CDR3 loop is CASSPARSEQYF. CDR3 DNA sequence: TGTGCCAGCTCACCGGCACGTAGCGAGCAGTACTTC. The entire variable domain, with the rest obtained from reference TRBV18 and TRBJ2-7, is as follows: NAGVMQNPRHLVRRRGQEARLRCSPMKGHSHVYWYRQLPEEGLKFMVYLQKENIIDESGMPKERFSAEFPKEGPSILRIQQVVRGDSAAYFCASSPARSEQYFGPGTRLTVT.

The chain recombines TRBV5-5 with TRBJ1-3; D unclear. The CDR3 loop spans 17 amino acids. V lost 1 base, J lost 0 bases, and 14 bases lay in between. Germline assignment: CDR1 SGHKS and CDR2 YYEKEE (reference sequence). The CDR3 is CASSLRQDAYSGNTIYF. CDR3 DNA sequence: TGTGCCAGCAGCTTGAGGCAGGACGCCTACTCTGGAAACACCATATATTTT. The full variable domain, its missing parts supplied by reference TRBV5-5 and TRBJ1-3, is DAGVTQSPTHLIKTRGQQVTLRCSPISGHKSVSWYQQVLGQGPQFIFQYYEKEERGRGNFPDRFSARQFPNYSSELNVNALLLGDSALYLCASSLRQDAYSGNTIYFGEGSWLTVV.